The entry below describes one T cell receptor beta chain. Its antigen remains unidentified. No base-level quality is on record; no much larger clone is a single base apart. The data belong to a study of cytomegalovirus exposure and HLA in healthy donors (dated by TCRdb to 2017 to 2019). Regarding the study in general: An earlier analysis of under 600 of the donors reported about 290 Gb of sequence data and some 120 million unique TCR beta sequences from 150 million to 200 million T cells. About 320 gigabases of sequencing data and around 87 million unique TCR sequences were included in an early release covering about 700 HLA-typed donors. Of the roughly 410 genotyped donors, 75% to 85% were placed in the genetic ancestry cluster associated with self-reported Caucasian donors. The study aimed to test whether signatures of past pathogen exposure could be identified by cataloging public T cell receptors. The study profiled the T cell repertoires of about 640 subjects by immunosequencing and related them to cytomegalovirus serostatus. Besides the first cohort of approximately 710 subjects, a separate validation cohort made up of 120 different subjects was used. To predict cytomegalovirus infection status, the study combined high-throughput TCR immunosequencing, statistical association of individual TCRs with disease status, and machine learning. To study patterns of TCR occurrence, a later analysis re-analyzed previously published TCR beta repertoires from more than 550 donors and added high-resolution HLA genotyping. Rather than using new phenotypic data, the later analysis identified candidate immune exposures from TCR beta sequences and from how often those sequences occurred across donors. An earlier analysis of around 540 of the donors applied high-throughput TCR beta sequencing to assess whether each TCR beta V gene segment acted as functional or pseudogenic. Donor age, sex, ethnicity and CMV serostatus were compiled alongside the repertoire data. A later genetic analysis took genome-wide SNP genotypes for 398 of the 666 donors and used that subset as a discovery cohort. Every discovery cohort repertoire had been produced on one sequencing platform. Class I and class II HLA loci were covered by the typing at four-digit resolution. Typing coverage varied by locus: roughly 620-640 donors for A, B, C, DRB1 and DQB1; about 520 for DQA1; around 610 for DPA1; approximately 470 for DPB1. Several DR-DQ haplotypes were treated as single units for association and clustering because of strong linkage in the cohort. Among 300 to 500 genotyped donors of the cohort, an average of roughly 230,000 unique TCR beta nucleotide sequences was sequenced per donor, of which about 18% were non-productive.

The cohort was made up of hundreds of healthy bone marrow donors. At the time of sampling, every cohort member was nominally healthy, though immune exposures that went unrecorded were likely present. Of the approximately 700 cohort members, around 280 had positive CMV serostatus and 352 had negative CMV serostatus, and CMV serostatus was not recorded for the donor. Every donor gave a peripheral blood sample, and the peripheral blood mononuclear cells from that sample were used for TCR beta sequencing. The Qiagen DNeasy Blood Extraction Kit was used to extract genomic DNA from the blood cell samples. Summary of the overall study and its limitations: A total of 150 to 200 TCR beta chains were listed by the study as associated with cytomegalovirus. The sequencing pipeline was judged likely to have produced a cluster of highly shared sequence variants as a technical artifact. According to a later analysis, parvovirus B19, influenza, CMV and Epstein-Barr virus appeared linked to several top co-occurrence clusters. In a later analysis, most CMV-associated TCR beta chains were found to appear HLA-restricted, with HLA associations seemingly driven largely by CMV exposure. In an earlier analysis of some 500 of the donors, most TCR beta V segments were observed in productive rearrangements about 87% or about 30% of the time, broadly matching IMGT annotations. The authors suggested that the approach could potentially be extended to other disease states and immunological phenotypes. Roughly uniform sequencing depth across donors was assumed in presence/absence analyses, although this assumption may not hold. The 87-base-pair reads could not distinguish some IMGT-functional V segments, including TRBV6-2 and TRBV6-3, so those segments were excluded. Correlated functional status among segregating V segments might reflect linkage disequilibrium, but an unknown experimental factor could not be ruled out. According to a later genetic analysis, donors in an Asian-associated ancestry cluster had fewer N-insertions in productive TCRs than the approximately 690-donor mean. The classifier was reported to diagnose cytomegalovirus status with high specificity and sensitivity in both the original cohort and the validation cohort. A further reported finding was that TCR beta sequences accurately predicted the HLA-A and HLA-B alleles for most subjects in the first cohort. While some public TCRs were present in many individuals, most TCR sequences turned up only very rarely across donors. A later analysis found that TCR association rates varied across HLA loci, with DRB1 alleles showing the most associated TCRs and HLA-C alleles the fewest. Specific HLA alleles were associated with 18,000 or so TCR beta sequences at a false discovery rate of 0.05 in a later analysis. Only TCR beta chains were sequenced in this cohort, and the absence of alpha or paired-chain data limited detectable features. The only immune exposure information available for the cohort was CMV serostatus. Three of the identified cytomegalovirus-associated TCR beta chains were confirmed in vitro to be specific for cytomegalovirus antigens. In a later analysis, HLA-associated TCR beta chains were found to be more clonally expanded and to have lower generation probabilities than equally common non-associated chains. HLA typing was unavailable for some donors at each locus, so association tests used only the typed subset. Because counts were too low, about 18 rarely observed V segments, including chromosome 9 orphons, were excluded from the earlier analysis of 587 of the donors. A later genetic analysis associated a missense DCLRE1C variant with V-gene and J-gene trimming of TCR beta chains, and an independent cohort replicated the association. Assigning TCR associations to individual alleles was difficult when HLA alleles, especially DR and DQ, strongly co-occurred.

From V the trimming removes 3 bases and from J it removes 6 bases, while the gene matches leave 5 bases of the junction unaccounted for. The CDR1 and CDR2 encoded by the germline V gene are SGDLS and YYNGEE. There are 14 amino acids in the CDR3, from cysteine to phenylalanine inclusive. The DNA shown is the 42-base CDR3, in frame from base 1. Libraries were built with the immunoSEQ multiplex PCR assay. A mixture of 60 forward primers for TCR Vbeta segments and 13 reverse primers for TCR Jbeta segments was used in the multiplex PCR. The CDR3 region of rearranged TCR beta genes was amplified from genomic DNA by a multiplex PCR assay. The amplified TCR beta libraries were sequenced on the Illumina HiSeq System as 87-base-pair reads. Per the original workflow: A later analysis counted about 80 million unique TCR beta chains across the 500 to 850 repertoires, and some 12 million of these chains were shared by at least two donors. A nearest-neighbor algorithm error-corrected the raw reads and collapsed the reads into unique sequences, merging closely related sequences to remove PCR and sequencing errors. Alignment of CDR3 sequences to IMGT reference sequences was used to assign V, D and J gene segments. For a sequence to be retained, at least a six-nucleotide match to both a V gene segment and a J gene segment was required. Rearrangements were called productive when the CDR3 lacked stop codons and stayed in frame with V and J; all others were non-productive. Following IMGT convention, CDR3 was defined as the stretch from the second conserved V-encoded cysteine to the conserved J-encoded phenylalanine. Sequences without an unambiguous match to a single V gene segment were excluded from the earlier analysis of almost 600 of the donors. An earlier analysis of under 750 of the donors called V segments functional above 56.7% productive rearrangements and segregating when the between-donor standard deviation exceeded 5%. A statistical classification framework was built to diagnose cytomegalovirus status from the catalog of TCR beta chain sequences. In a later analysis, V and J genes were assigned by comparing TCR nucleotide sequences against IMGT/GENE-DB human TR gene sequences. The TCRdist pipeline was used in a later analysis to assign CDR3 sequences and most-parsimonious VDJ recombination scenarios. In a later analysis, each TCR beta chain was defined by its CDR3 amino acid sequence together with its V-gene family, and reads lacking a unique V-gene family were excluded. A later analysis removed 592 highly shared, low-generation-probability nucleotide sequences to deal with suspected cross-contamination and a sequencing artifact. A later analysis calculated a clonal expansion index for each public chain from normalized within-repertoire ranks of inferred template counts. A later analysis computed generation probabilities with a VDJ recombination model fitted to out-of-frame rearrangements, and checked the results against IGoR. In a later analysis, TCR-TCR, TCR-HLA and TCR-CMV co-occurrence was scored with hypergeometric tests, and a repertoire-size bias correction was applied to TCR pairs. False discovery rates were estimated in a later analysis by permuting HLA or CMV assignments 20 times. A later analysis grouped co-occurring TCRs with DBSCAN, adding TCRdist sequence similarity when clustering within HLA-allele-positive subsets. Repertoires with fewer than 30,000 or more than 120,000 public chains, plus five repertoires with anomalous nucleotide sharing, were excluded from co-occurrence clustering. What TCRdb holds here is the immuneACCESS table cut down to in-frame rearrangements. Part of the clones is not present; checked against another copy, under half of the missing clones reflect an unresolved V gene, and the others are unexplained. V and J calls and clone size are given by that table; D and trimming were obtained from the DNA. The sample yields about 59,000 clones; roughly 83% were counted once. The biggest ten clones account for roughly 1.5% of the sample.

Input material: PBMCs. The V and J segments used are TRBV9 and TRBJ2-2, with TRBD1 identical over 7 junction bases. The clonotype comes from a human donor in good health. The DNA is as follows: TGTGCCAGCAGCGGACAGGGAAGCCCCGGGGAGCTGTTTTTT. This translates into CASSGQGSPGELFF. The reference TRBV9 and TRBJ2-2 proteins fill in what lies around the CDR3, so the full variable domain reads DSGVTQTPKHLITATGQRVTLRCSPRSGDLSVYWYQQSLDQGLQFLIQYYNGEERAKGNILERFSAQQFPDLHSELNLSSLELGDSALYFCASSGQGSPGELFFGEGSRLTVL.